A single sample gave rise to the 25 T cell receptor beta chains below, sequenced in a study of brain T cells in children with intractable seizures. TCRdb's table, derived via immunoSEQ multiplex PCR, lists solely in-frame clones and lacks some. The sample holds hundreds of thousands of clones, 93% seen once. Noted time point: blood from clinic visit 5 months post-surgery; TSC patient then seizure free. The source was peripheral blood, collected more than 4 months after surgery. These receptors were collected from a boy younger than two with tuberous sclerosis and intractable seizures.

This clone was recorded once. The chain's CDR3 is CASSITYAGANVLTF. CDR3 nucleotides: TGTGCCAGTAGTATAACCTATGCTGGGGCCAACGTCCTGACTTTC. The chain is built from TRBV19 and TRBJ2-6; no clear D. The CDR3 loop spans 15 amino acids. The germline gives CDR1 LNHDA, CDR2 SQIVND (reference sequence). V shed 2 bases and J shed 2 bases, with 7 bases lying between them.

The chain couples TRBV5-1 to TRBJ1-1, with D unclear. Germline V gene sequence: CDR1 SGHRS, CDR2 YFSETQ. V was shortened by 0 bases and J by 4 bases, with 10 bases between the two germline ends. The length of the CDR3 is 14 residues. This CDR3 is CASSLEGWGTEAFF. In nucleotides, the CDR3 is TGCGCCAGCAGCTTGGAAGGGTGGGGCACTGAAGCTTTCTTT.

The chain couples TRBV19 to TRBJ2-1, with 12 nucleotides matching TRBD1. The V segment lost 8 bases and the J segment 6 bases; nucleotides outside the gene matches: 8. Germline CDR1 LNHDA, CDR2 SQIVND (reference sequence). The CDR3 sequence is 15 residues long. The CDR3 loop reads CASAGTGGYPNEQFF. The CDR3 DNA reads TGTGCCAGTGCGGGGACAGGGGGCTATCCCAATGAGCAGTTCTTC.

The V call is TRBV28, the J call TRBJ2-3; 7 bases agree with TRBD1. The J segment lost 3 bases and the V segment lost 7 bases, leaving 7 bases of the junction unmatched. Germline values: CDR1 MDHEN, CDR2 SYDVKM. This CDR3 is built from 14 residues. The CDR3 loop is CASTGQAPTDTQYF. CDR3 nucleotide sequence: TGTGCCAGCACCGGACAGGCACCGACAGATACGCAGTATTTT.

This clone was seen just once. This rearrangement joins TRBV28 to TRBJ1-2; D might be TRBD1 (6 bases). Germline CDR1 is MDHEN and CDR2 is SYDVKM. The V gene lost 2 bases and the J gene lost 5 bases, with 15 bases spanning the gap. CDR3 size: 15 residues. In nucleotides, the CDR3 is TGTGCCAGCAGTTTAAGGGGGGCGTTCTTTTATGGCTACACCTTC. Amino acids: CASSLRGAFFYGYTF.

The chain links TRBV19 to TRBJ2-1, with 10 bases lining up with TRBD1. From germline, CDR1 is LNHDA and CDR2 SQIVND (reference sequence). CDR3 length: 15 residues. V trimming: 4 bases; J trimming: 7 bases; junction bases outside the gene matches: 7. The CDR3 protein is CASSRTGGLRNEQFF. CDR3 bases: TGTGCCAGTAGTAGGACAGGGGGGTTGAGGAATGAGCAGTTCTTC.

The rearrangement joins TRBV14 to TRBJ2-1; D is uncertain. Germline CDR1 reads SGHDN; CDR2 reads FVKESK. The germline V and J ends were trimmed by 8 bases and 4 bases, with 12 bases remaining between them. The length of the CDR3 is 13 residues. The chain's CDR3 is CASRSMRYNEQFF. As DNA, the CDR3 is TGTGCCAGCCGGTCTATGAGATACAATGAGCAGTTCTTC. The whole variable domain, remainder taken from reference TRBV14 and TRBJ2-1, is EAGVTQFPSHSVIEKGQTVTLRCDPISGHDNLYWYRRVMGKEIKFLLHFVKESKQDESGMPNNRFLAERTGGTYSTLKVQPAELEDSGVYFCASRSMRYNEQFFGPGTRLTVL.

The V and J genes are TRBV11-3 and TRBJ2-7; D may correspond to TRBD1 or TRBD2 (7 bases each). The germline V gene encodes CDR1 SGHNT and CDR2 YENEEA. Trimming pared 5 bases from V and 5 bases from J, leaving 22 bases between. This CDR3 is 16 amino acids long. In nucleotides, the CDR3 is TGTGCCAGCAGCCTCTCCTGGAGCGGGACAGTCCACGAGCAGTACTTC. Residues: CASSLSWSGTVHEQYF. Variable domain in full (rest from reference TRBV11-3 and TRBJ2-7): EAGVVQSPRYKIIEKKQPVAFWCNPISGHNTLYWYLQNLGQGPELLIRYENEEAVDDSQLPKDRFSAERLKGVDSTLKIQPAELGDSAVYLCASSLSWSGTVHEQYFGPGTRLTVT.

The J gene is TRBJ1-2, the V gene TRBV7-3; weak D call: TRBD1 (5 bases). From germline, CDR1 is SGHTA and CDR2 FQGTGA. The CDR3 is 14 amino acids. V lost 5 bases and J lost 8, with 18 bases in between. CDR3 bases: TGTGCCAGCAGCCTCGGAGGGATGAGGGGAGGCTACACCTTC. Amino acid sequence: CASSLGGMRGGYTF. Full variable domain (missing parts from reference TRBV7-3 and TRBJ1-2): GAGVSQTPSNKVTEKGKYVELRCDPISGHTALYWYRQSLGQGPEFLIYFQGTGAADDSGLPNDRFFAVRPEGSVSTLKIQRTERGDSAVYLCASSLGGMRGGYTFGSGTRLTVV.

This clone was recorded only once. The DNA for the CDR3 is TGTGCCATCAGTGAGTCGTGGCAGGGGGACACTGAAGCTTTCTTT. Translating it yields CAISESWQGDTEAFF. The chain combines TRBV10-3 with TRBJ1-1; 7 bases map to TRBD1. Germline CDR1 ENHRY, CDR2 SYGVKD. CDR3 length equals 15 residues. Losses at the gene ends were 0 bases for V and 3 bases for J; bases not matched to a gene: 4.

This clone was found once. This chain connects TRBV5-1 to TRBJ1-6, with D possibly matching TRBD1 (5 bases). V lost 3 bases and J lost 7, with 11 bases in between. The CDR3 has 14 amino acids. Germline assignment: CDR1 SGHRS and CDR2 YFSETQ. DNA for the CDR3: TGCGCCAGCAGCTGGGAGGGGCTGAATTCACCCCTCCACTTT. This codes for CASSWEGLNSPLHF.

V usage is TRBV28 and J usage is TRBJ1-2, with 8 bases identical to TRBD1. The germline V gene encodes CDR1 MDHEN and CDR2 SYDVKM. The V and J ends lost 7 bases and 2 bases, in that order; junction bases with no gene match: 6. This CDR3 spans 14 amino acids. The CDR3 here is CASNDRGGNYGYTF. The CDR3, as DNA: TGTGCCAGCAACGACAGGGGAGGGAACTATGGCTACACCTTC.

V gene TRBV3-1 (or the pseudogene TRBV3-2) combines with J gene TRBJ1-5; 8 bases fit TRBD1. V gave up 6 bases and J gave up 7 bases; unmatched junction bases: 5. This CDR3 is built from 13 residues. In germline, CDR1 is LGHDT, CDR2 YNNKEL (reference sequence). The CDR3 loop is CASSQGALQPQHF. The CDR3 DNA sequence: TGTGCCAGCAGTCAGGGGGCTCTGCAGCCCCAGCATTTT.

V gene TRBV11-3 combines with J gene TRBJ2-6; possibly TRBD1 for D (5 bases). The germline V and J ends were trimmed by 3 bases and 4 bases, with 13 bases remaining between them. This CDR3 has 16 residues. The germline CDR1 and CDR2 sequences are SGHNT and YENEEA. CDR3 region: CASSFRVRAGANVLTF. CDR3 DNA sequence: TGTGCCAGCAGCTTCAGGGTCAGAGCGGGGGCCAACGTCCTGACTTTC.

The V call is TRBV20-1, the J call TRBJ1-5; no reliable D call. CDR3 size: 12 residues. Deletions cut 3 bases from V and 4 bases from J, with 7 bases between. CDR1 is DFQATT, CDR2 SNEGSKA, per germline (reference sequence). CDR3 protein: CSASLGNQPQHF. The CDR3 nucleotides are TGCAGTGCTAGTTTAGGAAATCAGCCCCAGCATTTT.

This chain joins TRBV2 and TRBJ1-1, with 8 nucleotides matching TRBD1. V lost 8 bases and J lost 1; bases outside the gene matches: 9. The CDR3 is made up of 15 amino acids. The V gene's germline CDR1 is SNHLY and CDR2 FYNNEI. The CDR3 protein is CASSYNRGANTEAFF. Written as DNA, the CDR3 is TGTGCCAGCTCATATAACAGGGGGGCGAACACTGAAGCTTTCTTT.

The V call is TRBV19, the J call TRBJ2-2, with D perhaps matching TRBD1 (5 bases). This CDR3 has 13 amino acids. The germline V and J ends were trimmed by 2 bases and 4 bases, with 5 bases remaining between them. Germline V gives CDR1 LNHDA, CDR2 SQIVND (reference sequence). The CDR3 coding sequence is TGTGCCAGTAGTATACAGGGCACCGGGGAGCTGTTTTTT. Its protein product is CASSIQGTGELFF.

The chain is built from TRBV6-2 or TRBV6-3 and TRBJ1-2; D is undetermined. V was clipped by 1 base and J by 5 bases, with 20 bases between them. The length of the CDR3 is 17 residues. The germline CDR1 and CDR2 sequences are MNHEY and SVGEGT. The chain's CDR3 is CASSYFAGLLGRYGYTF. CDR3 DNA: TGTGCCAGCAGTTACTTCGCGGGTCTGCTAGGGAGATATGGCTACACCTTC.

The chain joins TRBV15 to TRBJ1-1; D remains ambiguous. Germline V lookup: CDR1 LNHNV, CDR2 YYDKDF (reference sequence). Trimming cost V 0 bases and J 11 bases, with 19 bases left between them. The length of the CDR3 is 15 residues. CDR3 sequence reads: CATSRDADWRYWAFF. CDR3 in DNA: TGTGCCACCAGCAGAGATGCTGATTGGCGGTATTGGGCTTTCTTT.

For this clone: This CDR3 is also generated by other DNA sequences in the sample. V is TRBV19 and J is TRBJ2-3; no definite D call. The germline CDR1 and CDR2 sequences are LNHDA and SQIVND (reference sequence). The CDR3 is 13 residues long. Trimming removed 1 base from V and 1 base from J, with 3 bases in between. The CDR3 here is CASSIGGTDTQYF. CDR3 DNA sequence: TGTGCCAGTAGTATAGGCGGCACAGATACGCAGTATTTT.

V usage is TRBV25-1 and J usage is TRBJ1-1, with unresolved D. CDR3 size: 13 residues. V lost 5 bases to trimming and J lost 1 base, with 8 bases between them. Germline V lookup: CDR1 MGHDK, CDR2 SYGVNS. DNA of the CDR3: TGTGCCAGCAGTAAAAGGGAGAACACTGAAGCTTTCTTT. Protein: CASSKRENTEAFF.

CDR3 in amino acids: CASSYGSFYGYTF. CDR3 DNA: TGTGCCAGCAGTTACGGTAGTTTCTATGGCTACACCTTC. The rearrangement uses TRBV28 and TRBJ1-2, with no clear D. The CDR3 length is 13 residues. Germline V gives CDR1 MDHEN, CDR2 SYDVKM. The V end was cut by 4 bases, the J end by 4 bases, with 10 bases between.

The chain combines TRBV27 with TRBJ2-2, with 8 bases lining up with TRBD1. In germline, CDR1 is MNHEY, CDR2 SMNVEV (reference sequence). CDR3 length: 16 amino acids. The ends lost 6 bases at V and 4 bases at J; junction bases unmatched: 10. CDR3 DNA sequence: TGTGCCAGCAGAAATACAGGGGGATTACGCACCGGGGAGCTGTTTTTT. Amino acid sequence: CASRNTGGLRTGELFF.

The rearrangement uses TRBV4-2 and TRBJ2-5; TRBD1 is a possible D gene (6 bases). This CDR3 is 16 amino acids long. Looked up from germline, CDR1 is LGHNA and CDR2 is YNFKEQ. Trimming took off 3 bases at V and 3 bases at J, with 17 bases between the two ends. The CDR3 is CASSQEGQLKKETQYF. The CDR3, as DNA: TGTGCCAGCAGCCAGGAAGGACAGCTAAAGAAAGAGACCCAGTACTTC.

The chain uses TRBV7-3 and TRBJ2-3; 9 positions match TRBD2. Germline CDR1 is SGHTA and CDR2 is FQGTGA. The CDR3 length is 16 residues. Trimming removed 4 bases from V and 2 bases from J; junction bases left unmatched: 7. As DNA, the CDR3 is TGTGCCAGCAGCTCTCATAGCGGGGGTTACACAGATACGCAGTATTTT. This codes for CASSSHSGGYTDTQYF.